These 17 T cell receptor beta chains share one sample of origin, sequenced in a study of OX40 agonist ivuxolimab in advanced cancers. Sequencing was performed with immunoSEQ multiplex PCR; in TCRdb, only in-frame clones are kept and a portion is missing. The table lists approximately 89,000 clones, just over 85% of them singletons, with approximately 0.8% in the top ten. The sample was CD4+ or CD8+ T cells sorted from blood, taken in a trial of the OX40 agonist ivuxolimab. The receptors derive from an adult with an advanced solid tumor such as melanoma, head and neck, liver or kidney cancer.

The genes are TRBV7-9 and TRBJ2-2; D call uncertain. Looked up from germline, CDR1 is SEHNR and CDR2 is FQNEAQ (reference sequence). V lost 5 bases, J lost 4 bases, and 11 bases lay in between. There are 14 residues in the CDR3. The CDR3 is CASSETAFTGELFF. The DNA of the CDR3 is TGTGCCAGCAGCGAAACAGCGTTCACCGGGGAGCTGTTTTTT.

This clone showed up just once. The CDR3, as DNA: TGTGCCAGCAGTGGTAACAGGGGGCGAGGTGAAAAACTGTTTTTT. It specifies CASSGNRGRGEKLFF. This chain links TRBV25-1 with TRBJ1-4; TRBD1 agrees at 9 bases. Trimming cost V 4 bases and J 7 bases; bases outside gene matches: 7. The germline gives CDR1 MGHDK, CDR2 SYGVNS. This CDR3 region has 15 residues.

Of note for this clone: The sample holds other DNA sequences that translate to the same CDR3. The rearrangement uses TRBV30 and TRBJ2-6; D possibly corresponds to TRBD2 (5 bases). The V gene lost 0 bases and the J gene lost 2 bases, with 8 bases spanning the gap. This CDR3 spans 15 amino acids. CDR1 and CDR2 from the germline V gene are GTSNPN and SVGIG (reference sequence). The CDR3 region is CAWSVRGTGANVLTF. In DNA, the CDR3 is TGTGCCTGGAGTGTACGAGGGACTGGGGCCAACGTCCTGACTTTC.

The chain has TRBV14 and TRBJ2-2; D gene uncertain. This CDR3 is 15 amino acids long. The V gene lost 4 bases and the J gene lost 0 bases, with 9 bases spanning the gap. The germline CDR1 and CDR2 sequences are SGHDN and FVKESK. DNA of the CDR3: TGTGCCAGCAGCCTCACGGTGGCGAACACCGGGGAGCTGTTTTTT. Encoded protein: CASSLTVANTGELFF.

This chain connects TRBV4-2 to TRBJ1-5; TRBD1 matches 7 bases. V lost 5 bases and J lost 4; bases outside the gene matches: 2. Germline CDR1 reads LGHNA; CDR2 reads YNFKEQ. The length of the CDR3 is 13 residues. As DNA, the CDR3 is TGTGCCAGCAGCGGACAGGCGAATCAGCCCCAGCATTTT. Residues: CASSGQANQPQHF.

The chain combines TRBV28 with TRBJ2-7; no firm D call. The CDR3 sequence is 12 residues long. The germline CDR1 and CDR2 sequences are MDHEN and SYDVKM. Trimming stripped 7 bases from V and 1 base from J, with 8 bases between. The CDR3 loop is CASIGYSYEQYF. The CDR3 DNA is TGTGCCAGCATTGGGTATTCCTACGAGCAGTACTTC.

This chain connects TRBV28 to TRBJ1-4, with D possibly matching TRBD1 (6 bases). The germline CDR1 and CDR2 sequences are MDHEN and SYDVKM. The V and J ends lost 6 bases and 2 bases respectively, with 13 bases between them. The CDR3 totals 15 residues. CDR3 region: CASSLPGATNEKLFF. CDR3 in DNA: TGTGCCAGCAGCTTACCAGGGGCGACTAATGAAAAACTGTTTTTT.

The V call is TRBV28, the J call TRBJ2-7; D is perhaps TRBD1 (5 bases). The CDR3 length is 15 residues. Looked up from germline, CDR1 is MDHEN and CDR2 is SYDVKM. Trimming removed 7 bases at V and 1 base at J, with 17 bases between. Here the CDR3 DNA reads TGTGCCAGCACCCTGGGGCCGGAGTCATCCTACGAGCAGTACTTC. Its protein product is CASTLGPESSYEQYF.

The chain carries TRBV6-5 and TRBJ1-2; 9 bases are a match to TRBD1. Germline V CDR1 and CDR2: MNHEY, SVGAGI. This CDR3 region has 13 residues. The junction had 5 bases not matched to a gene; V was cut back by 4 bases and J by 8 bases. The DNA of the CDR3 is TGTGCCAGCAGTTCACAGGGGGCGCGGGGCTACACCTTC. This encodes CASSSQGARGYTF.

This clone was seen just once. The chain carries TRBV30 and TRBJ2-1; possible D gene TRBD2, 5 bases. This CDR3 contains 15 residues. Germline CDR1 GTSNPN, CDR2 SVGIG (reference sequence). V was cut by 0 bases and J by 0 bases, with 9 bases left in between. DNA of the CDR3: TGTGCCTGGAGTGTACTTGGGAGCTCCTACAATGAGCAGTTCTTC. Translation gives CAWSVLGSSYNEQFF.

The rearrangement links TRBV4-1 to TRBJ2-7; tentatively, D is TRBD1 (5 bases). This CDR3 has 15 residues. Trimming stripped 5 bases from V and 5 bases from J, with 19 bases between. Germline V lookup: CDR1 MGHRA, CDR2 YSYEKL. CDR3 nucleotide sequence: TGCGCCAGCAGCTTAAGGGGCGAACAGTCCAACGAGCAGTACTTC. It yields the protein CASSLRGEQSNEQYF.

This clone was counted once. This CDR3 is CASSLAIAGGAKNIQYF. In DNA, the CDR3 is TGTGCCAGCAGCTTAGCTATAGCGGGAGGAGCCAAAAACATTCAGTACTTC. V is TRBV7-3 and J is TRBJ2-4, with 10 bases aligning to TRBD2. With 2 bases clipped from V and 0 bases from J, the junction kept 4 bases outside the gene matches. CDR3 length equals 17 residues. In germline, CDR1 is SGHTA, CDR2 FQGTGA.

J is TRBJ1-4 and V is TRBV7-6, with D uncertain. The V end lost 1 base, the J end lost 3 bases, and 3 bases lay between the germline ends. Per the germline V gene, CDR1 is SGHVS and CDR2 is FNYEAQ. This CDR3 has 13 amino acids. In nucleotides, the CDR3 is TGTGCCAGCAGCTTAGGTCCTAATGAAAAACTGTTTTTT. Protein sequence: CASSLGPNEKLFF.

CDR3 coding DNA: TGTGCCTGGAGTCGCCCCGGGGTAGGCGGTACGCAGTATTTT. Amino acids: CAWSRPGVGGTQYF. The genes are TRBV30 and TRBJ2-3; a possible D gene is TRBD2 (5 bases). V lost 2 bases and J 8 bases, leaving 17 bases between the germline ends. The length of the CDR3 is 14 residues. Germline V gene sequence: CDR1 GTSNPN, CDR2 SVGIG (reference sequence).

The chain has TRBV7-3 and TRBJ1-1, with 7 bases lining up with TRBD1. CDR3 size: 13 residues. The V gene end was trimmed by 5 bases and the J gene end by 1 base; junction bases not matched to a gene: 1. The germline gives CDR1 SGHTA, CDR2 FQGTGA. The CDR3 DNA is TGTGCCAGCAGCAGACAGGGGAACACTGAAGCTTTCTTT. This codes for CASSRQGNTEAFF.

The rearrangement links TRBV12-5 to TRBJ2-2; D possibly corresponds to TRBD2 (6 bases). The V gene's germline CDR1 is LGHNT and CDR2 FRNRAP. CDR3 length: 20 residues. Trimming cost V 0 bases and J 0 bases, with 20 bases left between them. CDR3 DNA: TGTGCTAGTGGTTTGGTTAATGGTAACGGGAGAGGCGCGAACACCGGGGAGCTGTTTTTT. It specifies CASGLVNGNGRGANTGELFF.

The chain couples TRBV20-1 to TRBJ1-2; D is unresolved. The CDR3 covers 11 residues. The germline CDR1 and CDR2 sequences are DFQATT and SNEGSKA (reference sequence). Deletions cut 3 bases from V and 9 bases from J, with 11 bases between. The CDR3 region has the DNA TGCAGTGCTAGCGCCGGACGGAGCTACACCTTC. As protein: CSASAGRSYTF.